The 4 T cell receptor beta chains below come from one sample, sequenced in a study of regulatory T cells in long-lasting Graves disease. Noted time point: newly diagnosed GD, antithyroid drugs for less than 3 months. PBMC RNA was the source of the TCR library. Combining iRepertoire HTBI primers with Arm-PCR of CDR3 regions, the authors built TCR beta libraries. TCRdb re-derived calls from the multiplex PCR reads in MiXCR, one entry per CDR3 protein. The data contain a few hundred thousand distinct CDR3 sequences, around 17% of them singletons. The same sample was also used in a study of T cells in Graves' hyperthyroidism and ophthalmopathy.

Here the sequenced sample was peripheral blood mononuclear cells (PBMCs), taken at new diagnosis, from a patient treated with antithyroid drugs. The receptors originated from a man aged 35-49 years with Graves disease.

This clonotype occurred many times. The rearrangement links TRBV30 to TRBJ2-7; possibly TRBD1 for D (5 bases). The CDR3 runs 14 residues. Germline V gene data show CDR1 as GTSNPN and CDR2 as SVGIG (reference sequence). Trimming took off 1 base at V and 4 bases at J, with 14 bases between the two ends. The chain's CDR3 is CAWSGIREKYEQYF. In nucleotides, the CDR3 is TGTGCCTGGAGTGGGATCAGGGAAAAATACGAGCAGTACTTC.

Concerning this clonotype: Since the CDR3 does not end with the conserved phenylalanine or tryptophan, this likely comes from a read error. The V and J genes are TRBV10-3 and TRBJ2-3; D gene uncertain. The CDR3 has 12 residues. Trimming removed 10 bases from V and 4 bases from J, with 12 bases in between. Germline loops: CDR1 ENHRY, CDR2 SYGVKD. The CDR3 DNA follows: TGTGCCACCAAGTTAGGACCAGATACGCAGTATCTT. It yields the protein CATKLGPDTQYL.

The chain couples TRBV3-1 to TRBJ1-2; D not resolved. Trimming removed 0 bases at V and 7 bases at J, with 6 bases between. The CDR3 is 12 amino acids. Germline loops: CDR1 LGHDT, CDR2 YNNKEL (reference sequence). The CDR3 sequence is CASSQDLVGYTF. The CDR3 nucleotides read TGTGCCAGCAGCCAAGATTTGGTTGGCTACACCTTC.

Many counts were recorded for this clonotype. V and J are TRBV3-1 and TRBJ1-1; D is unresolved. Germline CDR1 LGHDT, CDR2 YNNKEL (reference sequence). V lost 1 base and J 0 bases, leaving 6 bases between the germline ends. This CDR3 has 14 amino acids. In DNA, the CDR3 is TGTGCCAGCAGCCAAGTTTCTGTGAACACTGAAGCTTTCTTT. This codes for CASSQVSVNTEAFF.